This entry describes one TCR beta chain. The target antigen is unknown. These data are taken from a study of early T cells in non-severe SARS-CoV-2 infection. Overall study context: RNA in bulk from unsorted whole blood was sequenced, and chains were unpaired. Study-level results: Matches to VDJdb favored anti-spike CD8 responses and missed private and CD4 specificities.

Researchers attached unique molecular identifiers to individual cDNA molecules. TCRdb analysed the 5' RACE reads with MiXCR anew, one entry per CDR3 protein. The table lists under 60,000 distinct CDR3 sequences, 8.7% of them singletons, with 3.9% in the top ten. V lost 5 bases, J lost 1 base, and 8 bases stayed unmatched. Germline V gives CDR1 LGHNT, CDR2 FRNRAP. The CDR3 runs to 16 residues. Specimen: whole blood, collected at baseline. The V and J genes are TRBV12-5 and TRBJ1-1, with 9 bases matching TRBD1. The source of this sequence is an adult who was a healthcare worker with PCR-confirmed SARS-CoV-2 infection or an uninfected control (not recorded which). The CDR3 DNA follows: TGTGCTAGTGGTACCTGGACAGGGGCGTCGAACACTGAAGCTTTCTTT. Translation gives CASGTWTGASNTEAFF.